Listed here are 18 T cell receptor beta chains from one sample, sequenced in a study of T cells in localized non-small cell lung cancer. Profiling relied on immunoSEQ multiplex PCR, and the TCRdb table lists in-frame clones only, not all of them. The sample holds roughly 33,000 clones, roughly 88% seen once. The specimen comprised peripheral blood, sampled before any cancer treatment. These receptors all come from a man aged 35-69 years with stage I lung adenocarcinoma.

This clone was counted a single time. CDR3 region: CSVQGQGWEQYF. In nucleotides, the CDR3 is TGCAGCGTCCAAGGACAGGGTTGGGAGCAGTACTTC. The genes are TRBV29-1 and TRBJ2-7; 8 bases agree with TRBD1. V gave up 6 bases and J gave up 7 bases; unmatched junction bases: 8. In germline, CDR1 is SQVTM, CDR2 ANQGSEA. The CDR3 has 12 residues.

The genes are TRBV5-1 and TRBJ1-1; D gene unclear. The germline V gene encodes CDR1 SGHRS and CDR2 YFSETQ. Trimming took off 2 bases at V and 4 bases at J, with 15 bases between the two ends. The CDR3 spans 15 residues. The CDR3 DNA is TGCGCCAGCAGCTTTCGGAGTCTGGGGTCCACTGAAGCTTTCTTT. Translating gives CASSFRSLGSTEAFF.

The chain carries TRBV5-1 and TRBJ1-1; 9 bases map to TRBD1. CDR1 and CDR2 (germline): SGHRS, YFSETQ. After removal of 3 bases from V and 4 bases from J, the junction contained 4 bases not matched to a gene. This CDR3 is 14 amino acids long. The CDR3 sequence: CASSSGTGTTEAFF. The CDR3 DNA reads as TGCGCCAGCAGCTCCGGGACAGGGACCACTGAAGCTTTCTTT.

The chain carries TRBV7-9 and TRBJ2-1, with D perhaps matching TRBD2 (6 bases). Germline V gives CDR1 SEHNR, CDR2 FQNEAQ (reference sequence). This CDR3 region has 14 residues. Trimming shortened V by 2 bases and J by 10 bases, and 15 bases separated the two germline ends. In DNA form, the CDR3 reads TGTGCCAGCAGCTTATTAGGAGGGGATAAAGAGCAGTTCTTC. It encodes CASSLLGGDKEQFF.

This sequence joins TRBV2 and TRBJ1-2; tentatively, D is TRBD1 (6 bases). The CDR3 covers 15 residues. Germline CDR1 and CDR2: SNHLY and FYNNEI. The V end lost 7 bases, the J end lost 3 bases, and 18 bases lay between the germline ends. CDR3 loop: CASISGANTHYGYTF. CDR3 in DNA: TGTGCCAGCATTTCAGGGGCGAATACTCACTATGGCTACACCTTC.

The chain recombines TRBV6-1 with TRBJ2-7; D is uncertain. The CDR3 is 14 residues long. V was clipped by 5 bases and J by 3 bases, with 14 bases between them. The V gene's germline CDR1 is MNHNS and CDR2 SASEGT. This chain's CDR3 is CASSHSSRIYEQYF. DNA for the CDR3: TGTGCCAGCAGTCACAGTTCAAGAATCTACGAGCAGTACTTC.

In its sample, this clone was seen once. This chain connects TRBV9 to TRBJ1-1; perhaps TRBD1 as D (6 bases). This CDR3 has 15 amino acids. Germline values: CDR1 SGDLS, CDR2 YYNGEE. V was trimmed by 2 bases and J by 1 base, leaving 12 bases between them. The CDR3 here is CASSVEGGRNTEAFF. The CDR3 DNA is TGTGCCAGCAGCGTGGAGGGGGGTCGGAACACTGAAGCTTTCTTT. Using reference TRBV9 and TRBJ1-1 for the parts outside the CDR3, the full variable domain is DSGVTQTPKHLITATGQRVTLRCSPRSGDLSVYWYQQSLDQGLQFLIQYYNGEERAKGNILERFSAQQFPDLHSELNLSSLELGDSALYFCASSVEGGRNTEAFFGQGTRLTVV.

The gene calls are TRBV4-2 and TRBJ1-3, with unresolved D. The CDR3 spans 16 residues. Between the trimmed V and J ends, which lost 3 bases and 0 bases, there was a span of 12 bases. The germline V gene has CDR1 LGHNA and CDR2 YNFKEQ. The CDR3 sequence is CASSQMDVSSGNTIYF. The DNA of the CDR3 is TGTGCCAGCAGCCAGATGGACGTAAGCTCTGGAAACACCATATATTTT.

The CDR3 sequence: CASSLAGRGSPLHF. In DNA form, the CDR3 reads TGTGCCAGCAGCTTGGCCGGGAGGGGATCACCCCTCCACTTT. The chain combines TRBV5-6 with TRBJ1-6; D is possibly TRBD1 (5 bases). The CDR3 has 14 amino acids. CDR1 is SGHDT, CDR2 YYEEEE, per germline. Trimming pared 0 bases from V and 10 bases from J, leaving 11 bases between.

V usage is TRBV27 and J usage is TRBJ2-3; 9 bases are a match to TRBD1. Germline values: CDR1 MNHEY, CDR2 SMNVEV (reference sequence). V gave up 4 bases and J gave up 0 bases; unmatched junction bases: 8. The CDR3 contains 17 residues. The CDR3 nucleotides read TGTGCCAGCAGTTCCGAAGGACAGGGGTGGAGCACAGATACGCAGTATTTT. Protein: CASSSEGQGWSTDTQYF.

The chain has TRBV19 and TRBJ1-3; D is perhaps TRBD1 (5 bases). Germline assignment: CDR1 LNHDA and CDR2 SQIVND (reference sequence). Trimming removed 4 bases at V and 0 bases at J, with 16 bases between. CDR3 length: 17 amino acids. The CDR3 sequence: CASSTGPLYSSGNTIYF. CDR3 DNA sequence: TGTGCCAGTAGTACGGGACCGCTCTATAGCTCTGGAAACACCATATATTTT.

A remark on this clone: At the DNA level, this CDR3 is encoded by other sequences in the same sample as well. This sequence joins TRBV27 and TRBJ2-5; D gene ambiguous. Trimming took off 2 bases at V and 0 bases at J, with 4 bases between the two ends. The CDR3 contains 13 residues. CDR1 and CDR2 from the germline V gene are MNHEY and SMNVEV (reference sequence). The chain's CDR3 is CASSLRYQETQYF. CDR3 nucleotides: TGTGCCAGCAGTTTAAGGTACCAAGAGACCCAGTACTTC.

The chain couples TRBV5-4 to TRBJ2-3, with 12 bases identical to TRBD1. The length of the CDR3 is 17 residues. Germline lookup yields CDR1 SGHNT and CDR2 YYREEE (reference sequence). V dropped 4 bases and J dropped 3; count of bases not matched to a gene: 9. The CDR3 here is CASSIPGTGGWTDTQYF. The CDR3 DNA reads TGTGCCAGCAGCATTCCCGGGACAGGGGGCTGGACAGATACGCAGTATTTT.

The rearrangement uses TRBV4-1 and TRBJ2-3; D is possibly TRBD1 (5 bases). This CDR3 spans 15 amino acids. V lost 0 bases and J lost 5, with 12 bases in between. The germline V gene encodes CDR1 MGHRA and CDR2 YSYEKL. This chain's CDR3 is CASSQDQGFQDTQYF. The CDR3 nucleotides are TGCGCCAGCAGCCAAGACCAGGGTTTTCAAGATACGCAGTATTTT.

Only one count was recorded for this clone. The V call is TRBV27, the J call TRBJ1-2; the D is unclear. Trimming left V 0 bases short and J 0 bases short, with 14 bases between. Germline V lookup: CDR1 MNHEY, CDR2 SMNVEV (reference sequence). This CDR3 spans 17 amino acids. The CDR3 sequence: CASSLSPYTKANYGYTF. CDR3 in DNA: TGTGCCAGCAGTTTATCGCCATACACGAAAGCTAACTATGGCTACACCTTC.

The chain has TRBV30 and TRBJ1-2; D remains ambiguous. Germline CDR1 GTSNPN, CDR2 SVGIG (reference sequence). The germline V and J ends were trimmed by 3 bases and 4 bases, with 15 bases remaining between them. CDR3 length: 14 residues. CDR3 sequence reads: CAWSPGGLPYGYTF. The CDR3 bases are TGTGCCTGGAGCCCCGGTGGGCTGCCCTATGGCTACACCTTC.

This clone was seen just once. This chain uses TRBV4-1 with TRBJ1-5; 7 bases agree with TRBD1. The CDR3 covers 17 residues. The germline CDR1 and CDR2 sequences are MGHRA and YSYEKL. After removal of 0 bases from V and 3 bases from J, the junction contained 8 bases not matched to a gene. The CDR3 DNA follows: TGCGCCAGCAGCCAAGACCCCGGGACAGACCTCAATCAGCCCCAGCATTTT. Residues: CASSQDPGTDLNQPQHF.

The chain uses TRBV11-2 and TRBJ1-3, with TRBD1 identical over 9 bases. This CDR3 contains 15 residues. J was trimmed by 3 bases and V by 6 bases; bases with no gene match: 6. Germline V gene data show CDR1 as SGHAT and CDR2 as FQNNGV. CDR3 sequence: CASSSGTGHGNTIYF. The CDR3 nucleotides are TGTGCCAGCAGTTCCGGGACAGGGCATGGAAACACCATATATTTT.